The 10 T cell receptor beta chains given below trace back to one sample, sequenced in a study of CD8+ T cells in alopecia areata. Extraction of RNA preceded its reverse transcription into cDNA, which served as the sequencing template. Here immunoSEQ multiplex PCR was the method, and the copy in TCRdb shows in-frame clones only, minus some. The sample contains roughly 200,000 clones, 63% of which appear only once. The sample was CD4+ T cells sorted from blood, taken at week 0. These receptors all come from a human donor with alopecia areata.

The chain links TRBV2 to TRBJ2-5, with D uncertain. The V end lost 1 base, the J end lost 4 bases, and 4 bases lay between the germline ends. In germline, CDR1 is SNHLY, CDR2 FYNNEI. This CDR3 has 12 amino acids. The CDR3, as DNA: TGTGCCAGCAGTGAAGGGGTAGAGACCCAGTACTTC. This gives the protein CASSEGVETQYF.

In this sample, this clone turned up a few times. This chain joins TRBV29-1 and TRBJ2-5; possibly TRBD1 for D (6 bases). CDR1 and CDR2 (germline): SQVTM, ANQGSEA. The CDR3 has 13 amino acids. V was clipped by 5 bases and J by 4 bases, with 14 bases between them. The CDR3 DNA sequence: TGCAGCGTTCTACAGGGCGTTGGAGAGACCCAGTACTTC. It is translated as CSVLQGVGETQYF.

The gene calls are TRBV4-3 and TRBJ2-7; D gene ambiguous. The CDR3 is 14 amino acids. Germline loops: CDR1 LGHNA, CDR2 YSLEER. Trimming left V 4 bases short and J 7 bases short, with 17 bases between. Here the CDR3 DNA reads TGCGCCAGCAGCCCCGTCCCACACACGCGGGAGCAGTACTTC. Protein product: CASSPVPHTREQYF.

This clone has more than one count but fewer than ten. The chain employs TRBV29-1 and TRBJ2-3; 11 bases are a match to TRBD2. Germline V gene lookup returns CDR1 SQVTM and CDR2 ANQGSEA. The trim removed 6 bases at V and 2 bases at J, leaving 4 bases unmatched. The CDR3 loop spans 14 amino acids. The CDR3 sequence is CSVPSGGHTDTQYF. The CDR3 DNA follows: TGCAGCGTGCCTAGCGGGGGGCACACAGATACGCAGTATTTT.

This clone was detected only a few times. This sequence joins TRBV14 and TRBJ2-7; D tentatively reads TRBD1 or TRBD2 (5 bases each). CDR1 and CDR2 (germline): SGHDN, FVKESK. The CDR3 runs to 16 residues. V lost 4 bases to trimming and J lost 7 bases, with 23 bases between them. The CDR3 sequence is CASSRRGVDRSSEQYF. In nucleotides, the CDR3 is TGTGCCAGCAGCCGAAGAGGGGTGGATCGGTCGTCGGAGCAGTACTTC.

This chain uses TRBV19 with TRBJ1-4, with unresolved D. With 3 bases removed from V and 0 bases from J, the gap between germline ends came to 5 bases. Germline V lookup: CDR1 LNHDA, CDR2 SQIVND (reference sequence). The CDR3 consists of 14 residues. The CDR3 region has the DNA TGTGCCAGTAGTATCACGACAACTAATGAAAAACTGTTTTTT. It encodes CASSITTTNEKLFF.

This clone was seen just once. This sequence joins TRBV30 and TRBJ1-5; 10 positions agree with TRBD1. The CDR3 has 17 amino acids. Germline loops: CDR1 GTSNPN, CDR2 SVGIG (reference sequence). J was trimmed by 2 bases and V by 1 base; bases with no gene match: 8. CDR3 sequence reads: CAWSAPTGTGGNQPQHF. In nucleotides, the CDR3 is TGTGCCTGGAGTGCGCCCACCGGGACAGGGGGCAATCAGCCCCAGCATTTT.

This rearrangement joins TRBV28 to TRBJ2-7, with D uncertain. The V end was cut by 3 bases, the J end by 3 bases, with 12 bases between. Per germline, CDR1 MDHEN and CDR2 SYDVKM. This CDR3 contains 14 residues. In DNA form, the CDR3 reads TGTGCCAGCAGTTTGCCGGGTTGGGGCTACGAGCAGTACTTC. The encoded protein is CASSLPGWGYEQYF.

This clone occurred a few times. This chain joins TRBV29-1 and TRBJ2-3; TRBD2 matches at 9 bases. V shed 3 bases and J 2 bases; nucleotides not matched to a gene: 9. CDR1 SQVTM and CDR2 ANQGSEA come from the germline V gene. There are 16 residues in the CDR3. CDR3 sequence reads: CSVEPPSGVNTDTQYF. As DNA, the CDR3 is TGCAGCGTTGAGCCTCCTAGCGGGGTTAACACAGATACGCAGTATTTT.

This chain connects TRBV25-1 to TRBJ2-7; no clear D. CDR3 length equals 13 residues. Germline V gives CDR1 MGHDK, CDR2 SYGVNS. V lost 3 bases to trimming and J lost 1 base, with 7 bases between them. CDR3 amino acids: CASSDDLSYEQYF. The CDR3 DNA sequence: TGTGCCAGCAGTGATGATCTTTCCTACGAGCAGTACTTC.